The next 9 T cell receptor beta chains were all read from a single sample in a study of PD-1 blockade in classical Hodgkin lymphoma. Clones were read by immunoSEQ multiplex PCR, and TCRdb kept only the in-frame ones, dropping some. The sample carries approximately 44,000 clones, over 55% recorded once. Each patient relapsed following autologous stem cell transplantation, and prior brentuximab vedotin exposure differed. Sequenced material: peripheral blood mononuclear cells (PBMCs), taken at baseline. The receptors were sampled from a human donor with classical Hodgkin lymphoma.

This chain connects TRBV7-2 to TRBJ1-3; unclear D gene. V lost 5 bases, J lost 5 bases, and 10 bases lay in between. The CDR3 totals 13 residues. Per the germline V gene, CDR1 is SGHTA and CDR2 is FQGNSA. The CDR3 is CASSTSQRNTIYF. As DNA, the CDR3 is TGTGCCAGCAGCACTTCACAGCGAAACACCATATATTTT.

This chain links TRBV6-5 with TRBJ2-1; a possible D gene is TRBD2 (6 bases). CDR1 and CDR2 (germline): MNHEY, SVGAGI. The ends were cut back, 2 bases at V and 4 bases at J, with 12 bases in the middle. This CDR3 has 15 residues. The CDR3 DNA is TGTGCCAGCAGTTACGGGCTAGCGAGATACAATGAGCAGTTCTTC. Its protein is CASSYGLARYNEQFF.

This clone has more than one count but fewer than ten. The chain couples TRBV6-5 to TRBJ1-4; D is uncertain. Germline V gene sequence: CDR1 MNHEY, CDR2 SVGAGI. The CDR3 runs to 12 residues. The V end lost 6 bases, the J end lost 13 bases, and 15 bases lay between the germline ends. CDR3: CASRTASYRLFF. In DNA form, the CDR3 reads TGTGCCAGCAGAACAGCCTCGTATCGACTGTTTTTT.

This rearrangement joins TRBV2 to TRBJ2-3; perhaps D is TRBD1 or TRBD2 (6 bases each). The germline V gene has CDR1 SNHLY and CDR2 FYNNEI. With 6 bases removed from V and 5 bases from J, the gap between germline ends came to 21 bases. CDR3 length equals 16 residues. The CDR3: CASSPWAGQGQDTQYF. The CDR3 nucleotides read TGTGCCAGCAGCCCCTGGGCGGGGCAGGGGCAAGATACGCAGTATTTT. Full variable domain (rest looked up from reference TRBV2 and TRBJ2-3): EPEVTQTPSHQVTQMGQEVILRCVPISNHLYFYWYRQILGQKVEFLVSFYNNEISEKSEIFDDQFSVERPDGSNFTLKIRSTKLEDSAMYFCASSPWAGQGQDTQYFGPGTRLTVL.

Regarding this clone: This may be a read error: a much more frequent sequence differs by one nucleotide. The rearrangement joins TRBV5-4 to TRBJ1-4, with D unresolved. CDR1 is SGHNT and CDR2 is YYREEE in the germline V gene (reference sequence). The CDR3 spans 17 residues. The V end was cut by 1 base, the J end by 5 bases, with 18 bases between. The CDR3 bases are TGTGCCAGCAGCTTGAGGCCAGTGCCCCTCACAAATGAAAAACTGTTTTTT. Protein sequence: CASSLRPVPLTNEKLFF.

The V and J genes are TRBV5-6 and TRBJ2-2; 7 bases line up with TRBD1. The germline CDR1 and CDR2 sequences are SGHDT and YYEEEE. The CDR3 spans 19 residues. After removal of 1 base from V and 6 bases from J, the junction contained 18 bases not matched to a gene. The CDR3 DNA is TGTGCCAGCAGCTTGTACTTCCATTCCGGATTAGGGGGCGCCGGGGAGCTGTTTTTT. This translates into CASSLYFHSGLGGAGELFF. The full variable domain, its missing parts supplied by reference TRBV5-6 and TRBJ2-2, is DAGVTQSPTHLIKTRGQQVTLRCSPKSGHDTVSWYQQALGQGPQFIFQYYEEEERQRGNFPDRFSGHQFPNYSSELNVNALLLGDSALYLCASSLYFHSGLGGAGELFFGEGSRLTVL.

The rearrangement uses TRBV6-5 and TRBJ1-1, with TRBD1 matching 7 bases. Germline values: CDR1 MNHEY, CDR2 SVGAGI. Trimming took 5 bases from V and 1 from J; bases not matched to a gene: 4. The CDR3 consists of 14 residues. The CDR3: CASSDRVGNTEAFF. The CDR3 coding sequence is TGTGCCAGCAGTGACAGGGTTGGGAACACTGAAGCTTTCTTT.

The genes are TRBV28 and TRBJ2-5; 8 bases align to TRBD1. The germline CDR1 and CDR2 sequences are MDHEN and SYDVKM. The CDR3 covers 17 residues. V trimming: 6 bases; J trimming: 2 bases; junction bases outside the gene matches: 14. CDR3 in amino acids: CASSSFTGTGIQETQYF. The CDR3 coding sequence is TGTGCCAGCAGCTCCTTTACCGGGACAGGAATACAAGAGACCCAGTACTTC.

V is TRBV6-5 and J is TRBJ2-7, with D maybe TRBD1 (6 bases). The CDR3 consists of 15 residues. Trimming removed 8 bases from V and 0 bases from J, with 17 bases in between. Per germline, CDR1 MNHEY and CDR2 SVGAGI. The CDR3 spells CASRDTIPSSYEQYF. In nucleotides, the CDR3 is TGTGCCAGCCGGGACACAATACCGAGCTCCTACGAGCAGTACTTC.